This T cell receptor (beta chain) was captured in a study of T cell responses to AZD1222 COVID-19 vaccine. For the study at large: Pooling of second doses given at about 4 or about 12 weeks was done. Study outcomes and limitations: Mostly white British, mostly female donors; authors suggested clonal diversity may be underestimated. No repertoire was sampled before or during the peak T cell response, only after it. Two doses of AZD1222 preceded a rise in Spike-specific TCR breadth and depth.

The protocol was immunoSEQ multiplex PCR, while the TCRdb copy is restricted to in-frame clones and leaves out a portion. This table holds about 120,000 clones, more than 75% found once. A word on this clone: The antigen is undetermined.

With 2 bases removed from V and 7 bases from J, the gap between germline ends came to 11 bases. The germline V gene has CDR1 MDHEN and CDR2 SYDVKM. The CDR3 consists of 13 residues. The chain joins TRBV28 to TRBJ1-1; unclear D gene. The material sequenced was peripheral blood, taken on day 0 of AZD1222 vaccination. The TCR sequence derives from an adult in good health. CDR3 sequence (DNA): TGTGCCAGCAGTTTAAAGGCCAGGTATGAAGCTTTCTTT. It translates to CASSLKARYEAFF.